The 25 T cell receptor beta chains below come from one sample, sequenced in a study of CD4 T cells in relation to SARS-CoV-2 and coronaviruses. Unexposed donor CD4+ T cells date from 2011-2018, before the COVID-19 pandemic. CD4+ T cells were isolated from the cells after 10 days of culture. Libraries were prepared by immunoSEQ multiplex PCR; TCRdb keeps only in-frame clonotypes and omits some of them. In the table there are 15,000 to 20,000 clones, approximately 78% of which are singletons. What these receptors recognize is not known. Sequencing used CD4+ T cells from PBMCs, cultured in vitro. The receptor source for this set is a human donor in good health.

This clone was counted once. This chain's CDR3 is CASSIEGEKLFF. CDR3 DNA: TGTGCCAGTAGTATCGAGGGGGAAAAACTGTTTTTT. The chain uses TRBV19 and TRBJ1-4, with D perhaps TRBD1 (5 bases). Germline assignment: CDR1 LNHDA and CDR2 SQIVND (reference sequence). The CDR3 is 12 residues long. Trimming shortened V by 3 bases and J by 8 bases, and 7 bases separated the two germline ends. Full variable domain (rest looked up from reference TRBV19 and TRBJ1-4): DGGITQSPKYLFRKEGQNVTLSCEQNLNHDAMYWYRQDPGQGLRLIYYSQIVNDFQKGDIAEGYSVSREKKESFPLTVTSAQKNPTAFYLCASSIEGEKLFFGSGTQLSVL.

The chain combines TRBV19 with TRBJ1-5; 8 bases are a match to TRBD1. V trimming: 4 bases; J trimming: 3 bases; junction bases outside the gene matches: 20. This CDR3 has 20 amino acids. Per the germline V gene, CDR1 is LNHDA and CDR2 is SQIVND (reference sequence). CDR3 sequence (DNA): TGTGCCAGTAGTAACCCCCGCTTCGACAGGGGTGGATACGACAATCAGCCCCAGCATTTT. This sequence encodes CASSNPRFDRGGYDNQPQHF.

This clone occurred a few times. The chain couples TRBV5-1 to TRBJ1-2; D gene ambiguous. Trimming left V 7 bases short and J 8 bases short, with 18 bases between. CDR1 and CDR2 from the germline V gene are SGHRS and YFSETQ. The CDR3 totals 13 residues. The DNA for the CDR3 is TGCGCCAGCCGTAACGCGGGGTCTACCGGCTACACCTTC. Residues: CASRNAGSTGYTF. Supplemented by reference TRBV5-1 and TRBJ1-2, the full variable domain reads KAGVTQTPRYLIKTRGQQVTLSCSPISGHRSVSWYQQTPGQGLQFLFEYFSETQRNKGNFPGRFSGRQFSNSRSEMNVSTLELGDSALYLCASRNAGSTGYTFGSGTRLTVV.

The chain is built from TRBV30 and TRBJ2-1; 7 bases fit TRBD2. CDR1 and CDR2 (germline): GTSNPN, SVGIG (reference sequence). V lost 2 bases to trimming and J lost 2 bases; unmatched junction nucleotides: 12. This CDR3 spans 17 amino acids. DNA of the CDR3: TGTGCCTGGAGTCCCATGGGACTATCTTCTACCTACAATGAGCAGTTCTTC. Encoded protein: CAWSPMGLSSTYNEQFF.

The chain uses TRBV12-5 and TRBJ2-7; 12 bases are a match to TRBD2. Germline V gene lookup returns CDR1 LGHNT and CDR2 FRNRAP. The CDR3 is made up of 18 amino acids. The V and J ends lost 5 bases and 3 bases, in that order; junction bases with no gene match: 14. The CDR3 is CASGDPGTSGRRDYEQYF. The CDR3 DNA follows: TGTGCTAGTGGTGACCCCGGGACTAGCGGGCGGAGAGACTACGAGCAGTACTTC.

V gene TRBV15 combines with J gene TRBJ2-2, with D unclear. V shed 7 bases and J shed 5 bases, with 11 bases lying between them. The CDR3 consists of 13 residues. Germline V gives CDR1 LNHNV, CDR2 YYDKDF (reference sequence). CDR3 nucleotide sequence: TGTGCCACCATTCGTCCACTAACCGGGGAGCTGTTTTTT. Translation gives CATIRPLTGELFF.

CDR3 nucleotides: TGTGCCAGTAGTCAGGGAGGTGCCTACACTGAAGCTTTCTTT. Residues: CASSQGGAYTEAFF. The chain recombines TRBV19 with TRBJ1-1, with a possible D match to TRBD1 (5 bases). This CDR3 region has 14 residues. The germline V gene encodes CDR1 LNHDA and CDR2 SQIVND (reference sequence). V was clipped by 5 bases and J by 3 bases, with 13 bases between them.

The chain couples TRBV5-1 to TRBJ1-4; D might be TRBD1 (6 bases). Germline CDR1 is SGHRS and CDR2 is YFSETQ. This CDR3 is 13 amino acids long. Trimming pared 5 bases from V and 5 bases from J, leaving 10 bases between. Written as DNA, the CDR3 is TGCGCCAGCAGGGGGGGCGCAAATGAAAAACTGTTTTTT. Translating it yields CASRGGANEKLFF.

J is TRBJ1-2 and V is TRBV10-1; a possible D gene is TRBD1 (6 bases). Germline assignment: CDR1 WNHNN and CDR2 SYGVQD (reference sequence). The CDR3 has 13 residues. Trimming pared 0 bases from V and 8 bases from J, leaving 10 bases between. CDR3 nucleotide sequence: TGCGCCAGCAGTGAGTCCGGGGGCTTCGGCTACACCTTC. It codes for CASSESGGFGYTF.

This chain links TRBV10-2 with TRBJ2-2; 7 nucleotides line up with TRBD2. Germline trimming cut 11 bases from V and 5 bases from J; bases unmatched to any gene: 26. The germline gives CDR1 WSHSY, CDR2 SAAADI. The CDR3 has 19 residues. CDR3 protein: CAVSGRGGSGSTGTGELFF. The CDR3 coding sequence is TGCGCCGTCTCTGGTCGAGGCGGGAGTGGATCAACTGGGACCGGGGAGCTGTTTTTT.

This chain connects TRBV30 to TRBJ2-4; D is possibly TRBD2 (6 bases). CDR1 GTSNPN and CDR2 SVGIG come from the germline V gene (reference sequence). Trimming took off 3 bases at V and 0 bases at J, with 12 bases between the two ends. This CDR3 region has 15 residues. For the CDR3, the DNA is TGTGCCTGGAGGGGGGGACCTCTAGCCAAAAACATTCAGTACTTC. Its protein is CAWRGGPLAKNIQYF.

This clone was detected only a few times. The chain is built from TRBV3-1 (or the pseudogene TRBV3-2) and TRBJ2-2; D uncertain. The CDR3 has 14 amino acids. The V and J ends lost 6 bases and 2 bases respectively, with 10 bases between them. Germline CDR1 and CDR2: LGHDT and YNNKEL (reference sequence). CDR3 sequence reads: CASSIGLNTGELFF. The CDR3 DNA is TGTGCCAGCAGTATAGGATTAAACACCGGGGAGCTGTTTTTT.

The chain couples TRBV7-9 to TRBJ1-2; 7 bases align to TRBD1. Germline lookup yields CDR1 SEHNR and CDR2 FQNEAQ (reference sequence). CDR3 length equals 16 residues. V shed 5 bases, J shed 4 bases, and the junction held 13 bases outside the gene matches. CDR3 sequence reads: CASSQDRATEIYGYTF. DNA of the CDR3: TGTGCCAGCAGCCAAGACAGGGCCACAGAAATCTATGGCTACACCTTC.

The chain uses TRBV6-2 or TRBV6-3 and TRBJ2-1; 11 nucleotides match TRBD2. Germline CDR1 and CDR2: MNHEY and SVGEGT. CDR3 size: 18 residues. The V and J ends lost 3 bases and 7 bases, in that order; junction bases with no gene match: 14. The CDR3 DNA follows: TGTGCCAGCAGTTATGCCCCTCTGATAGCGGGAGGGCCAAATGAGCAGTTCTTC. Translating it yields CASSYAPLIAGGPNEQFF.

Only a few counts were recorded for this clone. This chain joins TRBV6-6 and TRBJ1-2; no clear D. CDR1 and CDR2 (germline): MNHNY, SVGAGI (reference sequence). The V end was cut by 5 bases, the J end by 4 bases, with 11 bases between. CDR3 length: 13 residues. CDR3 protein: CASSLYIGYGYTF. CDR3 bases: TGTGCCAGCAGTCTTTATATTGGCTATGGCTACACCTTC.

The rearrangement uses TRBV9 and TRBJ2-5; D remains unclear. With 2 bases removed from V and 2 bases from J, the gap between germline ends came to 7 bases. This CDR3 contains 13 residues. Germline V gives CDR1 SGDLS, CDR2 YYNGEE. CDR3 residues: CASSVGRQETQYF. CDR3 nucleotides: TGTGCCAGCAGCGTCGGTAGGCAAGAGACCCAGTACTTC.

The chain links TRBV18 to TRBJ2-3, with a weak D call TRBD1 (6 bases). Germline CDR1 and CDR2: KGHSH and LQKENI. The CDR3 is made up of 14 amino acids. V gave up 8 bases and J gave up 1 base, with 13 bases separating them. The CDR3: CASARGPRTDTQYF. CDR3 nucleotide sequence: TGTGCCAGCGCCAGGGGTCCCCGCACAGATACGCAGTATTTT.

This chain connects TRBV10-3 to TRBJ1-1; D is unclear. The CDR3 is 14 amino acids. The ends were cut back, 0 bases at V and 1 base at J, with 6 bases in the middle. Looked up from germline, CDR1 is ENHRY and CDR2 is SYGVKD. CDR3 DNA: TGTGCCATCAGTGAGTCGGAAGGGAACACTGAAGCTTTCTTT. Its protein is CAISESEGNTEAFF.

CDR3 DNA sequence: TGTGCCACCAGTGATTTGCGTGGGCAGGGAAGCACAGATACGCAGTATTTT. It is translated as CATSDLRGQGSTDTQYF. The chain carries TRBV24-1 and TRBJ2-3; D is possibly TRBD1 (5 bases). This CDR3 is 17 amino acids long. Germline values: CDR1 KGHDR, CDR2 SFDVKD. Trimming shortened V by 0 bases and J by 0 bases, and 12 bases separated the two germline ends.

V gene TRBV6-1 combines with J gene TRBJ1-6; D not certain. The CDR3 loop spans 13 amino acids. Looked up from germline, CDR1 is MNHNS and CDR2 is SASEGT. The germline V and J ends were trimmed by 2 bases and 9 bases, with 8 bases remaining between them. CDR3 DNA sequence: TGTGCCAGCAGTGAACTCCTATCTTCACCCCTCCACTTT. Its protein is CASSELLSSPLHF.

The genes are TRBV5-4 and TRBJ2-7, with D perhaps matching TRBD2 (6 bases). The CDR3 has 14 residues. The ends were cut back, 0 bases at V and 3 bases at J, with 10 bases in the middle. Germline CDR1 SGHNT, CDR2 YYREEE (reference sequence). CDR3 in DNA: TGTGCCAGCAGCTTGGGGGGCGGGGACTACGAGCAGTACTTC. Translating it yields CASSLGGGDYEQYF.

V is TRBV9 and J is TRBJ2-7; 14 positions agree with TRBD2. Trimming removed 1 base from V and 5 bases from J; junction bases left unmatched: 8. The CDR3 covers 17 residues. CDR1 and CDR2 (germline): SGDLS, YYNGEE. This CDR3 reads CASSVSSGLAGGNEQYF. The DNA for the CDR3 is TGTGCCAGCAGCGTATCCTCCGGACTAGCGGGAGGAAACGAGCAGTACTTC.

DNA for the CDR3: TGTGCCAGCTCACCACGAGAAGATGAGCAGTTCTTC. Residues: CASSPREDEQFF. The gene calls are TRBV18 and TRBJ2-1, with D unclear. Trimming removed 1 base from V and 8 bases from J, with 6 bases in between. The CDR3 consists of 12 residues. The germline V gene has CDR1 KGHSH and CDR2 LQKENI.

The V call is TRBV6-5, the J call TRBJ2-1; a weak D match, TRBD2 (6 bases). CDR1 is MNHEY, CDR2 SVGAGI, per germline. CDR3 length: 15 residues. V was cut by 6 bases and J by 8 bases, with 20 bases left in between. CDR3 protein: CASRLTQGGRDEQFF. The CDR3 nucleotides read TGTGCCAGCAGACTAACCCAGGGAGGACGTGATGAGCAGTTCTTC.

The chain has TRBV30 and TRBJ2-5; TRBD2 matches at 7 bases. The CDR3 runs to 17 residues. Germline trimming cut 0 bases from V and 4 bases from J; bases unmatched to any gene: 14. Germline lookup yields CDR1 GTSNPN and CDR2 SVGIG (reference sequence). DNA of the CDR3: TGTGCCTGGAGTGTACTGAAGGCGGGAGTTTATAGAGAGACCCAGTACTTC. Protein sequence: CAWSVLKAGVYRETQYF.